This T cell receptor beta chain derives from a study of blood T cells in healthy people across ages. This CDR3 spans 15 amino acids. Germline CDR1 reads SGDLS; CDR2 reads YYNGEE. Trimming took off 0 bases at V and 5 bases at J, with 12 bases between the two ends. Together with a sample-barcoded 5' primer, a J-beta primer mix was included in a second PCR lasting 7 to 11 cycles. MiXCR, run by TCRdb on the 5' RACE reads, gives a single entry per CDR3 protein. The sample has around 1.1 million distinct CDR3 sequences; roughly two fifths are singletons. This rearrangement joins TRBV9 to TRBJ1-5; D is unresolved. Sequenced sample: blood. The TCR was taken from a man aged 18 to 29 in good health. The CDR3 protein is CASSVGGSSYQPQHF. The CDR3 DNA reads TGTGCCAGCAGCGTAGGGGGTAGTTCTTATCAGCCCCAGCATTTT.